The source of this T cell receptor beta chain is a study of T cells in tuberculosis. Study details: T cells were selected with CD1B tetramers loaded with glucose monomycolate. IGRA-negative adolescents, IGRA-positive adolescents with latent tuberculosis and adults with active tuberculosis formed this South African cohort. Overall study findings and caveats: Smaller distances to GMM-specific TCRs suggested their expansion in active tuberculosis. Using the GMM-specific repertoire gave around 90% accuracy versus about 70% with motifs.

CDR1 and CDR2 from the germline V gene are LGHNT and FRNRAP. The CDR3 is 16 amino acids. The junction had 9 bases not matched to a gene; V was cut back by 1 base and J by 4 bases. Comments on this clone: Its specificity is unknown.

Method: immunoSEQ multiplex PCR; TCRdb's copy keeps in-frame clones and lacks some. The sample yields approximately 35,000 clones, 97% seen once. Sequences were obtained from PBMCs. The sequence came from a donor aged 10-29 years with latent tuberculosis or without tuberculosis infection. This rearrangement joins TRBV12-5 to TRBJ1-2; 7 positions agree with TRBD1. Written as DNA, the CDR3 is TGTGCTAGTGGTTTGGCCGGGACAGCAATTTTCTATGGCTACACCTTC. It yields the protein CASGLAGTAIFYGYTF.